This T cell receptor beta chain was sequenced during a study of blood T cell repertoires in COVID-19. The wider study: Donors in the United States, Italy and Spain gave samples during acute or convalescent COVID-19.

The CDR3 consists of 13 residues. V was pared by 7 bases and J by 7 bases, with 12 bases between. CDR1 is SGHTS and CDR2 is YDEGEE in the germline V gene. In Cohort 3, a recovered donor had either two negative PCRs, clearance, or symptom resolution. In the source study's methods: Nucleated cell number was recorded as an estimate derived from reference gene primer amplification. The repertoire was sequenced with immunoSEQ multiplex PCR; TCRdb's copy has only in-frame clones and lacks some. The D gene and trimming were derived from the DNA, and the V and J assignments and clone size from that table. The table lists some 490,000 clones, approximately 91% of them singletons.

The sequencing input was PBMCs or T cells enriched from blood (not recorded which). The clonotype originates from a woman in her sixties who had recovered from COVID-19. This rearrangement joins TRBV5-8 to TRBJ1-6; tentatively, D is TRBD1 (6 bases). CDR3 sequence reads: CASHLRGNSPLHF. The CDR3 DNA reads TGTGCCAGCCACCTCAGGGGAAATTCACCCCTCCACTTT.